This record covers a single TCR beta chain. These data originate in a study of T cell changes during pregnancy in multiple sclerosis. Libraries were prepared by immunoSEQ multiplex PCR; TCRdb keeps only in-frame clonotypes and omits some of them. The table records about 48,000 clones, nearly 95% of them present only once. The clonotype comes from a female donor with multiple sclerosis, enrolled in a pregnancy study. Sequencing used CD4+ T cells from peripheral blood mononuclear cells, obtained in the first trimester of pregnancy.

Written as DNA, the CDR3 is TGTGCCAGCAACCCTAGCGGGGGGAGCACCGGGGAGCTGTTTTTT. The encoded protein is CASNPSGGSTGELFF. The chain joins TRBV2 to TRBJ2-2, with 11 bases matching TRBD2. The CDR3 is 15 residues long. Trimming at V came to 7 bases and at J to 4 bases, leaving 5 bases not matched to a gene. Per the germline V gene, CDR1 is SNHLY and CDR2 is FYNNEI. Looking up the rest from reference TRBV2 and TRBJ2-2 gives the full variable domain: EPEVTQTPSHQVTQMGQEVILRCVPISNHLYFYWYRQILGQKVEFLVSFYNNEISEKSEIFDDQFSVERPDGSNFTLKIRSTKLEDSAMYFCASNPSGGSTGELFFGEGSRLTVL.